This TCR beta chain was captured by sequencing in a study of metastatic and nonmetastatic thyroid tumors. The sample holds a few counts of this clone. A much larger clone differs by one base, so this may be a read error. Patients underwent thyroid surgery, and none had received any treatment before it. TCRdb reassembled clones from the PCR reads with MiXCR. The sample contains about 27,000 clones, 15% of which appear only once. V lost 6 bases and J 10 bases, leaving 11 bases between the germline ends. The CDR3 has 11 amino acids. The sequence was obtained from a male donor with papillary thyroid cancer or a benign thyroid nodule (not recorded which). Some clones in this sample may be carry-over from other donors' samples. This chain links TRBV12-3 or TRBV12-4 with TRBJ2-3; D is ambiguous. The sequencing input was blood. In DNA form, the CDR3 reads TGTGCCAGCAGCCCGAGTGGTGCGCAGTATTTT. Its translation: CASSPSGAQYF.